Reported below is one TCR beta chain. The antigen is unknown. No DNA is given; TCRdb re-called the 5' RACE reads and lists each CDR3 protein once. This repertoire comprises approximately 170,000 distinct CDR3 sequences; its ten largest clones make up roughly a fifth. The CDR3 runs 13 residues. This record belongs to a study of T cells expressing NK-cell markers. Overall study results and limits: These clonotypes additionally ranked first within the CD3+CD56-NKG2C+ fraction of a few donors.

The chain uses TRBV12-3 or TRBV12-4 and TRBJ2-5; TCRdb returns TRBD1, unconfirmable since there is no DNA. The sequenced sample was blood T cells: a sorted CD56 or NKG2C T cell subset, CD4+ or CD8+ T cells, or bulk PBMC T cells (not recorded which). The source of this sequence is a man aged 18-75 years in good health. CDR3 sequence: CASSAGSWETQYF.